Given below is one T cell receptor beta chain in context. The V gene lost 4 bases and the J gene lost 3 bases, with 18 bases spanning the gap. Germline CDR1 reads LGHNA; CDR2 reads YSLEER. This CDR3 contains 16 residues. The source of the sample is a study of blood T cell repertoires in COVID-19. Study-level information: The analysed material was cDNA or gDNA that came from T cells, B-cell-depleted T cells, or PBMCs.

Authors' methods: Estimation of nucleated cell counts was performed using reference gene primer amplification. Generated by immunoSEQ multiplex PCR, the TCRdb table keeps only in-frame clones and is missing some. V, J and clone size were drawn from that table, and D and trimming were deduced from the DNA. Of 150,000 to 200,000 clones in the sample, roughly 82% are singletons; the top ten hold about 8.4%. The rearrangement uses TRBV4-3 and TRBJ1-2; tentatively, D is TRBD1 (6 bases). This TCR came from a woman aged 70 to 79 with acute or convalescent COVID-19. Sequencing was done on a sample of peripheral blood. DNA for the CDR3: TGCGCCAGCAGCCGCGACCACCGGGCAGGGGACTATGGCTACACCTTC. Amino acid sequence: CASSRDHRAGDYGYTF.